This entry describes one T cell receptor (beta chain). Its antigen remains unknown. This record comes from a study of T cell responses to AZD1222 COVID-19 vaccine. Whole-study results and caveats: A mostly white British donor set with more females was recruited, and clonal diversity was possibly underestimated. Repertoires were sampled only after the peak T cell response. Across spike, vaccine-associated CD4 TCRs were found, dominant at 160-218 and 743-854.

The CDR3 runs to 15 residues. V lost 4 bases to trimming and J lost 7 bases; unmatched junction nucleotides: 8. Germline CDR1 KGHDR, CDR2 SFDVKD. Only in-frame clones appear in the TCRdb table, and some are missing; sequencing was by immunoSEQ multiplex PCR. The table records approximately 150,000 clones, roughly 90% of them present only once. The rearrangement links TRBV24-1 to TRBJ1-2; TRBD1 matches at 10 bases. The sequence was obtained from an adult who received the AZD1222 COVID-19 vaccine. Sequenced material: peripheral blood, taken 28 days after the second AZD1222 dose. CDR3 protein: CATSESGQGLRGYTF. Here the CDR3 DNA reads TGTGCCACCAGTGAATCGGGACAGGGGCTACGTGGCTACACCTTC.